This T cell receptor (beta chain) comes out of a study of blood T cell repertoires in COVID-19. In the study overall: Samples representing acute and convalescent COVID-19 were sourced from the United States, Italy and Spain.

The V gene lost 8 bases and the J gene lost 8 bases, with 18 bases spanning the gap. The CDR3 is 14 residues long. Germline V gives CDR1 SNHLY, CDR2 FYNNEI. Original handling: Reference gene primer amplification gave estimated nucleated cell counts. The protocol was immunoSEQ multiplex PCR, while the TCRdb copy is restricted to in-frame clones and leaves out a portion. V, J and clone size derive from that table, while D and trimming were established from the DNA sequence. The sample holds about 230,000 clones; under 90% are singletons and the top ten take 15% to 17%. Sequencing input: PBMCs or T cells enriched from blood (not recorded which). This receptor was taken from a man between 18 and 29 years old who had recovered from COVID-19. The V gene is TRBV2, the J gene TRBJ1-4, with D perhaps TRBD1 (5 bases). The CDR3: CASGRDAGREKLFF. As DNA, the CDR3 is TGTGCCAGCGGGAGGGACGCAGGACGGGAAAAACTGTTTTTT.